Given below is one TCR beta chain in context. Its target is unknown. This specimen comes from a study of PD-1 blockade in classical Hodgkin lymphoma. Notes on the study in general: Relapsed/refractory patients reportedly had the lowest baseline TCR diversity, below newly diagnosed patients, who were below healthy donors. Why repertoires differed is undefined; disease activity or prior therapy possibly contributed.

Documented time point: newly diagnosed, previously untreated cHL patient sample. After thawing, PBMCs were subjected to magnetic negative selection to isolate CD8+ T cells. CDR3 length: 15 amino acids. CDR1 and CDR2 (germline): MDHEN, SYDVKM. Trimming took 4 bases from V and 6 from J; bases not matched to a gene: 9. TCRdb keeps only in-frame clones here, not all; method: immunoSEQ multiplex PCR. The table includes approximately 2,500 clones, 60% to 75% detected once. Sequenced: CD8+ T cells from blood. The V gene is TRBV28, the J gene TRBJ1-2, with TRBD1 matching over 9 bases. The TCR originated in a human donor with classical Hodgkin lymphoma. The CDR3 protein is CASSWTGVGPHGYTF. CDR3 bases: TGTGCCAGCAGTTGGACAGGGGTGGGCCCGCATGGCTACACCTTC.